The clone carrying this T cell receptor (beta chain) has at least ten counts. Its antigen is as yet unknown. This specimen belongs to a study of T-cell memory formation after mild COVID-19. Regarding the study as a whole: Day 15 to 85 contracting clones showed balanced CD4/CD8; later expanders leaned CD4+. In second-wave clones peaking day 37, SARS-CoV-2 specificity remained unconfirmed.

TCRdb re-derived calls from the 5' RACE reads in MiXCR, one entry per CDR3 protein. The data show roughly 350,000 distinct CDR3 sequences, 20% to 25% seen once. This CDR3 region has 12 residues. In germline, CDR1 is SGHAT, CDR2 FQDESV (reference sequence). V gave up 5 bases and J gave up 4 bases, with 6 bases separating them. Material for sequencing was PBMCs or a T cell subset sorted from them (not recorded which). The chain recombines TRBV11-1 with TRBJ2-1; D is undetermined. The sequence derives from an adult woman who had mild COVID-19 (a few samples of this study predate the infection). Cell type and time point are not known. CDR3 nucleotides: TGTGCCAGCAGCCCTTATTACAATGAGCAGTTCTTC. Amino acid sequence: CASSPYYNEQFF. Using reference TRBV11-1 and TRBJ2-1 for the parts outside the CDR3, the full variable domain is EAEVAQSPRYKITEKSQAVAFWCDPISGHATLYWYRQILGQGPELLVQFQDESVVDDSQLPKDRFSAERLKGVDSTLKIQPAELGDSAMYLCASSPYYNEQFFGPGTRLTVL.